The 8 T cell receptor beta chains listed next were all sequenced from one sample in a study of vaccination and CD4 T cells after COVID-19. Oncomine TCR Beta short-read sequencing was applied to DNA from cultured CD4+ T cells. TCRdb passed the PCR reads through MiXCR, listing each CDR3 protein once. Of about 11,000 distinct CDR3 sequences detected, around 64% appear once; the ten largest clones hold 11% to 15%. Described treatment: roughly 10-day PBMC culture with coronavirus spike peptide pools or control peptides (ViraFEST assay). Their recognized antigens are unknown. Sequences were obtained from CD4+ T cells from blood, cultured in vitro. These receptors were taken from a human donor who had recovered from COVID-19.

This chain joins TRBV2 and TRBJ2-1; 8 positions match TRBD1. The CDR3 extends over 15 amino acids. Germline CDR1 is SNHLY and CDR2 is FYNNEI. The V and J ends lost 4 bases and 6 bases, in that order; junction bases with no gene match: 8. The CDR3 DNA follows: TGTGCCAGCAGTGGGGATGACAGGGGTGGCAATGAGCAGTTCTTC. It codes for CASSGDDRGGNEQFF.

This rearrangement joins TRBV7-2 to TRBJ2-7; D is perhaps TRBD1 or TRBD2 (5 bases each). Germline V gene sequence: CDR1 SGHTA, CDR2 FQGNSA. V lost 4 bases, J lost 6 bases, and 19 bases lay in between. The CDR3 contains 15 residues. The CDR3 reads CASSSEAGTPSEQYF. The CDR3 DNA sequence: TGTGCCAGCAGCTCAGAAGCCGGGACCCCAAGCGAGCAGTACTTC.

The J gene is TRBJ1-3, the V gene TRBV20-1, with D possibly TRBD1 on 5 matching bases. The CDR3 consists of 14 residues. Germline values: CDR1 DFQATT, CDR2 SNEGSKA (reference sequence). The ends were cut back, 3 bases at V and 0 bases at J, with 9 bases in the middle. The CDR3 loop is CSASGGGSGNTIYF. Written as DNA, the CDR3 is TGCAGTGCTAGTGGGGGGGGCTCTGGAAACACCATATATTTT.

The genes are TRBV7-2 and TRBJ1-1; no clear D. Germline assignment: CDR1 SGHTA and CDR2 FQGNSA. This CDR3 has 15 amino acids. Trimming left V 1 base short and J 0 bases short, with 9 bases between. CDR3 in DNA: TGTGCCAGCAGCTTAGAGGTGGTTATGAACACTGAAGCTTTCTTT. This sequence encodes CASSLEVVMNTEAFF.

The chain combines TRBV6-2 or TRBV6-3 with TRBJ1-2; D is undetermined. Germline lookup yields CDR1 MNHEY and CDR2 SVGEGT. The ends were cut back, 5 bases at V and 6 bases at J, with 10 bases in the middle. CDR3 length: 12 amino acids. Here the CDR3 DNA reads TGTGCCAGCAGTCTCCAGAACCATGGCTACACCTTC. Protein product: CASSLQNHGYTF.

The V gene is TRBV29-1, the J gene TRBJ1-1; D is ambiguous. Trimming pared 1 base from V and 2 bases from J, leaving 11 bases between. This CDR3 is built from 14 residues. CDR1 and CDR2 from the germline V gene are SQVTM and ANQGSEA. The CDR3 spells CSVEGSGRNTEAFF. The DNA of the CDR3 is TGCAGCGTTGAAGGGTCAGGCAGAAACACTGAAGCTTTCTTT.

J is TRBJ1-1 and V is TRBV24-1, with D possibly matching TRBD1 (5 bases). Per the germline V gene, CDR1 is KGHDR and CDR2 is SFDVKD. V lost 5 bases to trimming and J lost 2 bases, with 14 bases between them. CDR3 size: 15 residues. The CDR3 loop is CATSGTSDKNTEAFF. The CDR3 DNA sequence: TGTGCCACCAGTGGGACCTCGGACAAAAACACTGAAGCTTTCTTT.

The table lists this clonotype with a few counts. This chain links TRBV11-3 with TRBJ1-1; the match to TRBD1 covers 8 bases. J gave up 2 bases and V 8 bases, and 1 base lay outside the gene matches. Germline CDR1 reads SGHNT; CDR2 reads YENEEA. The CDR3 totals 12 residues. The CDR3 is CASGQGNTEAFF. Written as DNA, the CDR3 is TGTGCCAGCGGACAGGGAAACACTGAAGCTTTCTTT.